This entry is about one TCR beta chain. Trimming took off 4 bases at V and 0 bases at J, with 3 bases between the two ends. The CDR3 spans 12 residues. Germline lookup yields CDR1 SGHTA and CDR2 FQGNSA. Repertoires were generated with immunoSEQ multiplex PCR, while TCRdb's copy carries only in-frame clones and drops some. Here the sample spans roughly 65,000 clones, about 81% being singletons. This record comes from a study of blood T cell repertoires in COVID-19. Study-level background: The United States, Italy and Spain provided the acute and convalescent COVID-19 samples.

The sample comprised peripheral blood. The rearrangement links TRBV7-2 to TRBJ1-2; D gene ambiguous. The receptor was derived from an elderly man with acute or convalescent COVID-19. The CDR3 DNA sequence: TGTGCCAGCAGCTACACTAACTATGGCTACACCTTC. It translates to CASSYTNYGYTF.